This T cell receptor beta chain comes out of a study of OX40 agonist ivuxolimab in advanced cancers. Study at large: Allowance was made for prior anti-PD-1, anti-PD-L1 or anti-CTLA-4 therapy, and about 40% had some.

Findings and caveats of the study: Expanded clones belonging to CD8+ T cells outnumbered, on average, those of CD4+. There was clonal expansion of CD4+ and CD8+ blood T cells by week 6 at 0.1 to 3.0 mg/kg.

This CDR3 region has 13 residues. Losses at the gene ends were 6 bases for V and 0 bases for J; bases not matched to a gene: 4. Germline V lookup: CDR1 SQVTM, CDR2 ANQGSEA. Repertoires were generated with immunoSEQ multiplex PCR, while TCRdb's copy carries only in-frame clones and drops some. The data contain 61,000 or so clones, 75% to 90% of them singletons. A word on this clone: Its antigen is unknown.

The sequence derives from an adult with an advanced solid tumor such as melanoma, head and neck, liver or kidney cancer. The chain combines TRBV29-1 with TRBJ1-1; TRBD1 aligns across 7 bases. The sample consisted of CD4+ or CD8+ T cells sorted from blood, taken in a trial of the OX40 agonist ivuxolimab. CDR3 coding DNA: TGCAGCGTGGGACAGCACATGAACACTGAAGCTTTCTTT. Translation: CSVGQHMNTEAFF.